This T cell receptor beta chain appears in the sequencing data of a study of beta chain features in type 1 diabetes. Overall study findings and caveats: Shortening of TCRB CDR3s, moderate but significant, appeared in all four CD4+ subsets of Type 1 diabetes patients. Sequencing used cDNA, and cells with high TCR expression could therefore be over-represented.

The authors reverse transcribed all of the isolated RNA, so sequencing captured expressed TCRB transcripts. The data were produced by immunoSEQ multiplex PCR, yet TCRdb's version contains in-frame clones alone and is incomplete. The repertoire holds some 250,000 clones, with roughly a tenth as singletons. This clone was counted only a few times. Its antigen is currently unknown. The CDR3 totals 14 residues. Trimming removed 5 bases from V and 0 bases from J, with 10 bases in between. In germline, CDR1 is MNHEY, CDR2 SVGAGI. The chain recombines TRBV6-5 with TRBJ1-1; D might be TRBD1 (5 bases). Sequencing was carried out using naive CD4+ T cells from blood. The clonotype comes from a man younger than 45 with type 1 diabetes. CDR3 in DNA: TGTGCCAGCAGTCGCGGGGCATTGAACACTGAAGCTTTCTTT. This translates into CASSRGALNTEAFF.